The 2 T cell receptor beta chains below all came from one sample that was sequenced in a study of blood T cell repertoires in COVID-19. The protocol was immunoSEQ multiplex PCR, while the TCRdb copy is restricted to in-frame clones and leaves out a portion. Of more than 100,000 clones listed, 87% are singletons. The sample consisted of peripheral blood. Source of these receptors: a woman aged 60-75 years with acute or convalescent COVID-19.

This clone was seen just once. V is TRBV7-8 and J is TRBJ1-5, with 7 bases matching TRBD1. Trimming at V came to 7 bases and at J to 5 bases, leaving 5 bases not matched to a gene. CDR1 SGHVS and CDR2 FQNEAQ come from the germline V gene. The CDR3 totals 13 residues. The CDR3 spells CASTRGWDQPQHF. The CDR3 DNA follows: TGTGCCAGCACCAGGGGGTGGGATCAGCCCCAGCATTTT.

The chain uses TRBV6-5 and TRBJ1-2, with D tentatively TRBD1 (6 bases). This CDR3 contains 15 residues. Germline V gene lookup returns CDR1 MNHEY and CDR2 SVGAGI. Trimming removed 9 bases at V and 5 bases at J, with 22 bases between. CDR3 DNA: TGTGCCAGTAAACCCCCCCGGCAGGGGAGTTATGGCTACACCTTC. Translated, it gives CASKPPRQGSYGYTF.